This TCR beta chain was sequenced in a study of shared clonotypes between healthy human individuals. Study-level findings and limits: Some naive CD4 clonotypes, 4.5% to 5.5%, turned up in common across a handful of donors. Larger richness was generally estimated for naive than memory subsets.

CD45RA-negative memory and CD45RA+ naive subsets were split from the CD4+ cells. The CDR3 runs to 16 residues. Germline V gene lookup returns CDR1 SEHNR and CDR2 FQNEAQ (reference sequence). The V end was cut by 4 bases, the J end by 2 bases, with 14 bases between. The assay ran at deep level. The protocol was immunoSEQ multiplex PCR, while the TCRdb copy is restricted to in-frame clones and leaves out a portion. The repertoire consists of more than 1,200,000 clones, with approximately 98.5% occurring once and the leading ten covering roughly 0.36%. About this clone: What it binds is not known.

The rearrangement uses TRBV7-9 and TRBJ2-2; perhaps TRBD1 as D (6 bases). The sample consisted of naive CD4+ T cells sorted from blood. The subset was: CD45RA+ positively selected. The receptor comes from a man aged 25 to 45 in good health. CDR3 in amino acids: CASSSLGTSNTGELFF. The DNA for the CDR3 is TGTGCCAGCAGCTCTTTAGGGACAAGTAACACCGGGGAGCTGTTTTTT.